This T cell receptor (beta chain) was sequenced in a study of T cells in localized non-small cell lung cancer. The CDR3 is 14 amino acids. The V end was cut by 1 base, the J end by 10 bases, with 14 bases between. Per germline, CDR1 SGHTA and CDR2 FQGNSA. TCRdb's copy holds only in-frame clones and misses some; the assay was immunoSEQ multiplex PCR. The sample lists roughly 77,000 clones, more than 70% occurring once. V gene TRBV7-2 combines with J gene TRBJ2-1; D is perhaps TRBD2 (5 bases). This TCR came from a woman aged 35-75 years with stage I squamous cell lung carcinoma. This material consisted of peripheral blood, taken before any cancer treatment. The CDR3 loop reads CASSLGRLAGEQFF. CDR3 coding DNA: TGTGCCAGCAGCTTAGGCCGGCTAGCCGGGGAGCAGTTCTTC.